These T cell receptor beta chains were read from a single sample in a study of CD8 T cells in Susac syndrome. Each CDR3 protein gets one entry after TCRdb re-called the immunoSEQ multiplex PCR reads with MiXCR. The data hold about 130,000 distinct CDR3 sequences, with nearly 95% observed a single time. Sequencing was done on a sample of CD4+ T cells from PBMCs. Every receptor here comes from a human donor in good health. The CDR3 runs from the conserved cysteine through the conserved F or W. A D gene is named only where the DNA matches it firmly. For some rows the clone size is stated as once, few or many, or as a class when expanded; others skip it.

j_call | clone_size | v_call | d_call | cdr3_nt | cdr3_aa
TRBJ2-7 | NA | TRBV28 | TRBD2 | TGTGCCAGCAGTTCCAGCGGGACGCGCTCCTACGAGCAGTACTTC | CASSSSGTRSYEQYF
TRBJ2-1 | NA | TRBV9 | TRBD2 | TGTGCCAGCAGCGTAGGGCCACTAGCGGGAGGGAATGAGCAGTTCTTC | CASSVGPLAGGNEQFF
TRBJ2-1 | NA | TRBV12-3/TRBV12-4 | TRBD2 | TGTGCCAGCAGCACCCCGGCCGGACTAGCGCTATACAATGAGCAGTTCTTC | CASSTPAGLALYNEQFF
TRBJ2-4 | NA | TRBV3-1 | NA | TGTGCCAGCAGCTCCACTAGCTTAAACATTCAGTACTTC | CASSSTSLNIQYF
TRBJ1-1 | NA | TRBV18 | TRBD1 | TGTGCCAGCTCACGACGACAGGGACCGAACACTGAAGCTTTCTTT | CASSRRQGPNTEAFF
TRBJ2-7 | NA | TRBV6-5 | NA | TGTGCCAGCAGGTTGGGCGGAGAACGTCTTAACGAGCAGTACTTC | CASRLGGERLNEQYF
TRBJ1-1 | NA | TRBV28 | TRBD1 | TGTGCCAGCAGTTCAGGGGGCGCGAACACTGAAGCTTTCTTT | CASSSGGANTEAFF
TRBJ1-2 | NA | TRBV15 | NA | TGTGCCACCAGCAGAGGGGACGGGAACTATGGCTACACCTTC | CATSRGDGNYGYTF
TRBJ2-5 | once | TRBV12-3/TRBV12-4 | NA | TGTGCCAGCAGTTTATTCCCCTCCGGGTCGGGCGCCCAAGAGACCCAGTACTTC | CASSLFPSGSGAQETQYF
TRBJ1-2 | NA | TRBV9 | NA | TGTGCCAGCAGCGTAGCCGGTCAAGCAGCAAACTATGGCTACACCTTC | CASSVAGQAANYGYTF
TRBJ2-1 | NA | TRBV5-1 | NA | TGCGCCAGCAGCTTGGAACTTTACAATGAGCAGTTCTTC | CASSLELYNEQFF
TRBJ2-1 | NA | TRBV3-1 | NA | TGTGCCAGCAGCCAAGCCCCGCGGCACAATGAGCAGTTCTTC | CASSQAPRHNEQFF
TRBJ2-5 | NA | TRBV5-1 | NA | TGCGCCAGCAGCTTGAGCCCGCTTTCGATTGAGACCCAGTACTTC | CASSLSPLSIETQYF
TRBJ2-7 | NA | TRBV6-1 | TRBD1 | TGTGCCAGCAGTAAGAAAGCCAGGACAGGGTACTACGAGCAGTACTTC | CASSKKARTGYYEQYF
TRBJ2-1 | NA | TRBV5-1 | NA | TGCGCCAGCAGCCACAAAACCCTTGGTGGCTCCTACAATGAGCAGTTCTTC | CASSHKTLGGSYNEQFF
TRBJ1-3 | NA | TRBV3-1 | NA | TGTGCCAGCAGCTACCGGGACGTCCTCTCTGGAAACACCATATATTTT | CASSYRDVLSGNTIYF
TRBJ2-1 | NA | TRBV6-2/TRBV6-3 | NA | TGTGCCAGCAGTTGGCGCGGGGTTTACAATGAGCAGTTCTTC | CASSWRGVYNEQFF
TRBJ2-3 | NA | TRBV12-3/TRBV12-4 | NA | TGTGCCAGCAGTTTAGTCGCGAGCCGCACAGATACGCAGTATTTT | CASSLVASRTDTQYF
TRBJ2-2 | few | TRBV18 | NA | TGTGCCAGCTCATACACCGGGGAGCTGTTTTTT | CASSYTGELFF
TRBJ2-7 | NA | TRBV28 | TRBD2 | TGTGCCGGCCAACCGGGATCGGCGGGGGGGGAGCAGTACTTC | CAGQPGSAGGEQYF
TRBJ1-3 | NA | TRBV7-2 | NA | TGTGCCAGCAGCCCCGGGCCCAGACCTGGAAACACCATATATTTT | CASSPGPRPGNTIYF
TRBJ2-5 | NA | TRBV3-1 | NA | TGTGCCAGCAGCCAAGCACAGACCCAGTACTTC | CASSQAQTQYF
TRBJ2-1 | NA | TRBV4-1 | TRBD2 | TGCGCCAGCAGCCAAGCGACAGCGGGAGGTTTCGATGAGCAGTTCTTC | CASSQATAGGFDEQFF
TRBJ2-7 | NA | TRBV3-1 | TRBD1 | TGTGCCAGCAGCGAGACAGGGACCTACGAGCAGTACTTC | CASSETGTYEQYF
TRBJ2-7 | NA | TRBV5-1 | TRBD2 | TGCGCCAGCAGCTTGGGGACTAGCGGGAGGAACTACGAGCAGTACTTC | CASSLGTSGRNYEQYF
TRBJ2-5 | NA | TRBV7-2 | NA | TGTGCCAGCAGCCCCTCGAGGGCCCAAGAGACCCAGTACTTC | CASSPSRAQETQYF
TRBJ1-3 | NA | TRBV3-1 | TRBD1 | TGTGCCAGCAGCCCAAGACAGGGACGCTCTGGAAACACCATATATTTT | CASSPRQGRSGNTIYF